The clone carrying this T cell receptor beta chain is medium-sized by frequency. Antigen unknown. The entry originates in a study of human CD8 memory T cell subsets. Designated as TPEX, the CCR7+ PD-1+ TIGIT+ early memory CD8+ T cells showed dysfunctional, exhausted-like traits. A negative magnetic separation step was used to enrich total CD8+ T cells. UMI-labeled 5' RACE was the method by which TCR beta libraries were made. As originally analysed: From about 3,000 to 20,000 functional CDR3 beta clonotypes were held in each TCR beta library. One entry per CDR3 protein, without DNA, is what TCRdb gives after re-calling the 5' RACE reads. The V and J calls were not made by the authors but by TCRdb's processing. This sample contains 7,500 to 9,000 distinct CDR3 sequences. The CDR3 has 14 residues. CDR1 and CDR2 from the germline V gene are MDHEN and SYDVKM. The study, taken as a whole, reports: Only T cell receptor beta chains were sequenced in this study.

This clonotype was obtained from a human donor in good health. The sample consisted of CD8+ T cells from PBMCs. The rearrangement joins TRBV28 to TRBJ2-7; TCRdb names TRBD2, which stays unverified in the absence of DNA. CDR3 protein: CASQETSGPYEQYF.